In its sample, the clone carrying this T cell receptor beta chain was seen many times. Its antigen is as yet unknown. This sample stems from a study of T-cell reconstitution after alpha-beta-depleted transplantation in children. CDR3 length: 15 amino acids. In germline, CDR1 is SGHRS, CDR2 YFSETQ. Trimming stripped 1 base from V and 3 bases from J, with 13 bases between. Findings and caveats of the study: The origin of high day-60 TCRbeta diversity in some patients lay in surviving recipient T cells and thymic progenitors. At the one-year point after transplant, T-cell counts and TCRbeta diversity were found to come mostly from T cells that had been newly produced. Alpha-beta T cells about two months after transplant reportedly derived from several hundred expanded graft clones.

Unique molecular identifiers were used in preparing the TCRbeta library. Via MiXCR, TCRdb re-called the PCR reads, giving one row per CDR3 protein. The sample carries about 200,000 distinct CDR3 sequences, 7.5% to 9.5% recorded once. Specimen: PBMCs, mostly from graft donor cells, collected 360 days after TCRalphabeta/CD19-depleted stem cell transplant. V and J are TRBV5-1 and TRBJ2-5; a weak D match, TRBD2 (5 bases). This TCR was recovered from a male patient aged 2-10 years who had a stem cell transplant for acute myeloid leukemia, so the T cells may come from the graft donor. CDR3 sequence reads: CASSLTFSGEETQYF. In nucleotides, the CDR3 is TGCGCCAGCAGCTTGACATTCAGCGGCGAAGAGACCCAGTACTTC.